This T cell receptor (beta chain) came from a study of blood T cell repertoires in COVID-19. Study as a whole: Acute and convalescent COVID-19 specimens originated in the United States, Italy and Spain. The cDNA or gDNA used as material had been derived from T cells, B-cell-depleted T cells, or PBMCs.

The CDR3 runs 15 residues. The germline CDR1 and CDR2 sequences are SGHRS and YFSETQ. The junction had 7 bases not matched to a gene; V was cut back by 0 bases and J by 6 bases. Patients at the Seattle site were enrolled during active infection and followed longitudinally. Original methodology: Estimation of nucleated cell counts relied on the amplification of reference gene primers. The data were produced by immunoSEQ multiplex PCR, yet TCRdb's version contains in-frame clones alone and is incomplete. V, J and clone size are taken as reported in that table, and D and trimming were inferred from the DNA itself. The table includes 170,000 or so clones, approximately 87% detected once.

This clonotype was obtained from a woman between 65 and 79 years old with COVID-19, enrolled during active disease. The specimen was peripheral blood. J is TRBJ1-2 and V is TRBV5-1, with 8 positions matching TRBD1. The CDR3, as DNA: TGCGCCAGCAGCTTGGGGACAGGGAGGATTCATGGCTACACCTTC. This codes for CASSLGTGRIHGYTF.